Shown below are 27 T cell receptor beta chains from a single sample sequenced in a study of cytomegalovirus exposure and HLA in healthy donors. The PCR used 60 Vbeta and 13 Jbeta primers. Data came from immunoSEQ multiplex PCR; TCRdb stores just in-frame clones and leaves some out. Here the sample spans some 180,000 clones, under 85% being singletons. The sequencing input was PBMCs. The origin of the receptors is a male donor in good health and CMV-seronegative.

The chain carries TRBV7-9 and TRBJ1-2; a weak D match, TRBD1 (5 bases). V was shortened by 3 bases and J by 0 bases, with 8 bases between the two germline ends. Germline V CDR1 and CDR2: SEHNR, FQNEAQ (reference sequence). The CDR3 loop spans 14 amino acids. Here the CDR3 DNA reads TGTGCCAGCAGCTTGGGAGGGGCTAACTATGGCTACACCTTC. Encoded protein: CASSLGGANYGYTF.

This chain joins TRBV5-1 and TRBJ1-6; the D is unclear. V lost 1 base and J lost 5, with 4 bases in between. CDR1 and CDR2 (germline): SGHRS, YFSETQ. This CDR3 contains 13 residues. CDR3 residues: CASSLSDNSPLHF. CDR3 nucleotide sequence: TGCGCCAGCAGCTTGTCGGATAATTCACCCCTCCACTTT.

The chain employs TRBV9 and TRBJ1-1; 7 nucleotides agree with TRBD1. From germline, CDR1 is SGDLS and CDR2 YYNGEE. This CDR3 comprises 15 residues. With V trimmed by 3 bases and J by 3 bases, 8 bases remained unmatched. The CDR3 here is CASSAEGQSYTEAFF. CDR3 DNA: TGTGCCAGCAGCGCGGAGGGACAGTCCTACACTGAAGCTTTCTTT.

This clone was recorded a few times. The chain carries TRBV11-3 and TRBJ2-5, with D possibly being TRBD2 (6 bases). CDR1 is SGHNT and CDR2 is YENEEA in the germline V gene. This CDR3 contains 18 residues. V dropped 1 base and J dropped 5 bases, with 23 bases sitting between them. For the CDR3, the DNA is TGTGCCAGCAGCTTAGGTGTGGGCCCGGAGCGGGCCGGGGAGACCCAGTACTTC. It specifies CASSLGVGPERAGETQYF.

The V and J genes are TRBV6-5 and TRBJ2-7; 9 nucleotides line up with TRBD1. The junction had 8 bases not matched to a gene; V was cut back by 4 bases and J by 7 bases. Germline V gene data show CDR1 as MNHEY and CDR2 as SVGAGI. This CDR3 contains 14 residues. The CDR3 coding sequence is TGTGCCAGCAGTTTGGGACAGGGATTGTGGGAGCAGTACTTC. Translating it yields CASSLGQGLWEQYF.

The chain has TRBV13 and TRBJ1-1; no reliable D call. Trimming took off 8 bases at V and 1 base at J, with 11 bases between the two ends. CDR1 PRHDT and CDR2 FYEKMQ come from the germline V gene (reference sequence). This CDR3 has 13 amino acids. The CDR3 loop is CASAGGSNTEAFF. The CDR3, as DNA: TGTGCCAGCGCAGGTGGGTCGAACACTGAAGCTTTCTTT.

The chain carries TRBV7-9 and TRBJ1-2; possible D gene TRBD1, 6 bases. The germline V gene has CDR1 SEHNR and CDR2 FQNEAQ (reference sequence). The CDR3 sequence is 15 residues long. Trimming took 5 bases from V and 2 from J, leaving 15 bases between them. CDR3 nucleotides: TGTGCCAGCAGCGGACCCGGACAGCTCAACTATGGCTACACCTTC. Protein: CASSGPGQLNYGYTF.

The chain recombines TRBV6-5 with TRBJ1-5; 7 bases agree with TRBD1. CDR1 MNHEY and CDR2 SVGAGI come from the germline V gene. With V trimmed by 5 bases and J by 3 bases, 7 bases remained unmatched. This CDR3 comprises 15 residues. The CDR3 spells CASSPGTAYNQPQHF. As DNA, the CDR3 is TGTGCCAGCAGTCCCGGGACAGCCTACAATCAGCCCCAGCATTTT.

This clone was picked up a small number of times. The chain has TRBV6-4 and TRBJ1-2; D might be TRBD1 (5 bases). Per the germline V gene, CDR1 is MRHNA and CDR2 is SNTAGT. CDR3 length: 15 residues. Trimming took off 0 bases at V and 0 bases at J, with 8 bases between the two ends. The CDR3: CASSDSPGTNYGYTF. The CDR3 DNA reads TGTGCCAGCAGTGACTCGCCAGGGACTAACTATGGCTACACCTTC.

CDR3 sequence reads: CASSSKGGAHQPQHF. CDR3 sequence (DNA): TGTGCCAGTAGTTCAAAGGGAGGGGCCCATCAGCCCCAGCATTTT. The chain recombines TRBV19 with TRBJ1-5; D may be TRBD1 (5 bases). V was trimmed by 5 bases and J by 5 bases, leaving 16 bases between them. This CDR3 is 15 amino acids long. Germline V gives CDR1 LNHDA, CDR2 SQIVND (reference sequence). The full variable domain, in which reference TRBV19 and TRBJ1-5 provide the parts outside the CDR3, is DGGITQSPKYLFRKEGQNVTLSCEQNLNHDAMYWYRQDPGQGLRLIYYSQIVNDFQKGDIAEGYSVSREKKESFPLTVTSAQKNPTAFYLCASSSKGGAHQPQHFGDGTRLSIL.

V usage is TRBV30 and J usage is TRBJ1-2, with D perhaps matching TRBD1 (5 bases). Germline loops: CDR1 GTSNPN, CDR2 SVGIG (reference sequence). Trimming took 0 bases from V and 0 from J, leaving 8 bases between them. This CDR3 contains 14 residues. CDR3 protein: CAWSVQEANYGYTF. CDR3 DNA sequence: TGTGCCTGGAGTGTACAGGAAGCTAACTATGGCTACACCTTC.

This clone was seen more than once but under ten times. The chain joins TRBV2 to TRBJ1-1, with D tentatively TRBD1 (6 bases). CDR3 size: 14 residues. From germline, CDR1 is SNHLY and CDR2 FYNNEI. The V end lost 6 bases, the J end lost 10 bases, and 21 bases lay between the germline ends. CDR3 in amino acids: CASSPGQSRTRAFF. The CDR3, as DNA: TGTGCCAGCAGCCCCGGACAGTCACGGACCCGAGCTTTCTTT.

The rearrangement joins TRBV15 to TRBJ1-1; weak D call: TRBD1 (5 bases). The V gene lost 2 bases and the J gene lost 1 base, with 8 bases spanning the gap. CDR1 and CDR2 (germline): LNHNV, YYDKDF (reference sequence). The CDR3 spans 14 residues. The CDR3 loop is CATSRPTGNTEAFF. The CDR3 DNA is TGTGCCACCAGCAGACCTACAGGGAACACTGAAGCTTTCTTT.

This clone has only a few counts. This chain connects TRBV5-5 to TRBJ1-5; a weak D match, TRBD1 (6 bases). V lost 3 bases and J 2 bases, leaving 15 bases between the germline ends. The CDR3 is made up of 16 amino acids. Germline CDR1 is SGHKS and CDR2 is YYEKEE (reference sequence). The CDR3 loop is CASSSQQGLGNQPQHF. In DNA form, the CDR3 reads TGTGCCAGCAGCTCTCAACAGGGATTGGGCAATCAGCCCCAGCATTTT.

The J gene is TRBJ1-1, the V gene TRBV4-1, with D possibly matching TRBD1 (5 bases). Germline V lookup: CDR1 MGHRA, CDR2 YSYEKL. Trimming cost V 0 bases and J 5 bases, with 10 bases left between them. The CDR3 contains 14 residues. The CDR3 region is CASSQDAGPTEAFF. CDR3 DNA: TGCGCCAGCAGCCAAGATGCGGGACCGACTGAAGCTTTCTTT.

This clone was picked up a small number of times. The chain is built from TRBV27 and TRBJ1-5; a weak D match, TRBD1 (5 bases). Trimming removed 5 bases from V and 5 bases from J, with 16 bases in between. The CDR3 spans 15 residues. Germline values: CDR1 MNHEY, CDR2 SMNVEV (reference sequence). The chain's CDR3 is CASSPYLGGDQPQHF. CDR3 DNA: TGTGCCAGCAGTCCTTACCTCGGGGGAGATCAGCCCCAGCATTTT.

The gene calls are TRBV19 and TRBJ1-1; 11 positions agree with TRBD1. V shed 10 bases and J 5 bases; nucleotides not matched to a gene: 24. Germline CDR1 is LNHDA and CDR2 is SQIVND (reference sequence). The CDR3 totals 19 residues. In nucleotides, the CDR3 is TGTGCCACCAAACCCACTCAAGGACTGGCCGGACAGGGGGCAACTGAAGCTTTCTTT. This translates into CATKPTQGLAGQGATEAFF.

The chain employs TRBV9 and TRBJ2-3; maybe TRBD1 (7 bases). The germline V and J ends were trimmed by 0 bases and 2 bases, with 13 bases remaining between them. In germline, CDR1 is SGDLS, CDR2 YYNGEE. This CDR3 comprises 16 residues. The CDR3 DNA is TGTGCCAGCAGCGTAGAGGCGGGACAGAACACAGATACGCAGTATTTT. It encodes CASSVEAGQNTDTQYF.

V usage is TRBV7-9 and J usage is TRBJ1-2, with D unresolved. Trimming removed 5 bases from V and 8 bases from J, with 9 bases in between. The CDR3 runs to 11 residues. In germline, CDR1 is SEHNR, CDR2 FQNEAQ (reference sequence). The CDR3 sequence: CASSLQRGYTF. As DNA, the CDR3 is TGTGCCAGCAGCCTCCAGAGGGGCTACACCTTC.

This chain joins TRBV19 and TRBJ2-3, with 7 bases fitting TRBD2. With 1 base clipped from V and 6 bases from J, the junction kept 7 bases outside the gene matches. The germline V gene has CDR1 LNHDA and CDR2 SQIVND (reference sequence). The CDR3 has 15 amino acids. CDR3 protein: CASSIVRTSSDTQYF. The DNA for the CDR3 is TGTGCCAGTAGTATAGTCCGGACTAGTTCGGATACGCAGTATTTT.

CDR3 sequence reads: CASSLASGRATDTQYF. The CDR3 DNA reads as TGTGCCAGCAGCTTAGCTAGCGGAAGAGCGACAGATACGCAGTATTTT. This chain uses TRBV7-7 with TRBJ2-3; weak D call: TRBD2 (6 bases). Looked up from germline, CDR1 is SSHAT and CDR2 is FNYEAQ (reference sequence). Trimming cost V 0 bases and J 3 bases, with 13 bases left between them. The CDR3 extends over 16 amino acids. The complete variable domain, with remaining parts taken from reference TRBV7-7 and TRBJ2-3, reads GAGVSQSPRYKVTKRGQDVTLRCDPISSHATLYWYQQALGQGPEFLTYFNYEAQPDKSGLPSDRFSAERPEGSISTLTIQRTEQRDSAMYRCASSLASGRATDTQYFGPGTRLTVL.

This chain links TRBV27 with TRBJ1-5, with D possibly being TRBD1 (5 bases). Trimming left V 3 bases short and J 7 bases short, with 13 bases between. This CDR3 has 14 amino acids. Germline values: CDR1 MNHEY, CDR2 SMNVEV (reference sequence). The CDR3 sequence: CASSFSGRYQPQHF. DNA for the CDR3: TGTGCCAGCAGTTTTTCAGGGAGGTACCAGCCCCAGCATTTT.

This clone has only one observation. The chain joins TRBV28 to TRBJ1-2, with D possibly TRBD1 on 6 matching bases. Trimming shortened V by 7 bases and J by 5 bases, and 17 bases separated the two germline ends. Per germline, CDR1 MDHEN and CDR2 SYDVKM. The CDR3 runs to 14 residues. CDR3 DNA: TGTGCCAGCACGACGACGGACAGATATTATGGCTACACCTTC. This sequence encodes CASTTTDRYYGYTF.

A single count supports this clone. The chain combines TRBV30 with TRBJ1-3; unclear D gene. This CDR3 contains 14 residues. Trimming cost V 4 bases and J 0 bases, with 10 bases left between them. In germline, CDR1 is GTSNPN, CDR2 SVGIG (reference sequence). The DNA of the CDR3 is TGTGCCTGGATCAAAAAATTCTCTGGAAACACCATATATTTT. It is translated as CAWIKKFSGNTIYF.

This clone has only a few counts. V and J are TRBV28 and TRBJ1-2; 8 bases fit TRBD1. With 6 bases clipped from V and 4 bases from J, the junction kept 4 bases outside the gene matches. Germline V lookup: CDR1 MDHEN, CDR2 SYDVKM. This CDR3 contains 13 residues. The CDR3 loop reads CASRTGQGYGYTF. The CDR3 DNA is TGTGCCAGCAGAACTGGACAGGGCTATGGCTACACCTTC.

This chain joins TRBV29-1 and TRBJ2-1; TRBD2 is a possible D gene (5 bases). The CDR3 runs to 12 residues. Germline CDR1 reads SQVTM; CDR2 reads ANQGSEA. The V end lost 6 bases, the J end lost 9 bases, and 15 bases lay between the germline ends. CDR3 bases: TGCAGCGTGAAGGGCCCTGCGGGTGAGCAGTTCTTC. Its translation: CSVKGPAGEQFF.

This rearrangement joins TRBV13 to TRBJ2-1, with 9 bases lining up with TRBD2. The CDR3 is made up of 15 amino acids. V was clipped by 8 bases and J by 5 bases; unmatched bases: 10. Germline V gives CDR1 PRHDT, CDR2 FYEKMQ (reference sequence). CDR3 nucleotides: TGTGCCAGCGGAGCGGGAGGATCGGGCGACAATGAGCAGTTCTTC. Its translation: CASGAGGSGDNEQFF.